The rows below give T cell receptor beta chains drawn from one sample of a study of cytomegalovirus exposure and HLA in healthy donors. Clones were sequenced by immunoSEQ multiplex PCR, and TCRdb holds only the in-frame ones, with some missing. This table holds nearly 300,000 clones, 86% found once. Sequencing input: PBMCs. The receptors here all came from a man aged 35 to 55 in good health and CMV-seropositive. Both conserved end residues are part of each CDR3. The order of the fields is clone size, J gene, D gene, V gene, CDR3 DNA, CDR3 protein. The D gene is left open where the match is weak. Expanded clones get a size class; other rows say once, few or many, or leave the size out.

once,TRBJ2-7,.,TRBV5-1,TGCGCCAGCAGCTTGGTGGTGAGCTCCTACGAGCAGTACTTC,CASSLVVSSYEQYF
.,TRBJ2-3,TRBD2,TRBV15,TGTGCCACGCGGCAGCGGGAAGGAAATACGCAGTATTTT,CATRQREGNTQYF
.,TRBJ1-2,TRBD1,TRBV7-9,TGTGCCAGCAGCGCAACTGGGACAGCCAGCCTTGGCTACACCTTC,CASSATGTASLGYTF
.,TRBJ2-3,TRBD2,TRBV10-1,TGCGCCAGCAGTGCATCACTAGCGGGAGGCACAGATACGCAGTATTTT,CASSASLAGGTDTQYF
.,TRBJ2-7,TRBD1,TRBV28,TGTGCCAGCAGTTTAGACAGGGCACCCTACGAGCAGTACTTC,CASSLDRAPYEQYF
few,TRBJ1-5,.,TRBV2,TGTGCCAGCAGTCACGGACAGCACAATCAGCCCCAGCATTTT,CASSHGQHNQPQHF
.,TRBJ2-4,.,TRBV2,TGTGCCAGCAGTGCGCATCCAGGGGCCCCCAAGAACATTCAGTACTTC,CASSAHPGAPKNIQYF
.,TRBJ2-1,TRBD1,TRBV18,TGTGCCAGCTCACCCCGGGACAGGGTCTCCTACAATGAGCAGTTCTTC,CASSPRDRVSYNEQFF
.,TRBJ2-7,.,TRBV6-5,TGTGCCAGCAGCCGGACTCCCGGGGGATCCTACGAGCAGTACTTC,CASSRTPGGSYEQYF
.,TRBJ2-5,TRBD1,TRBV6-6,TGTGCCAGCAGCCGATCGAGGGGGCAGAGCCAAGAGACCCAGTACTTC,CASSRSRGQSQETQYF
.,TRBJ2-1,TRBD2,TRBV5-6,TGTGCCAGCAGCTTGGTGCCTAGCGGGAATAAAAATGAGCAGTTCTTC,CASSLVPSGNKNEQFF
.,TRBJ1-1,.,TRBV6-5,TGTGCCAGCAGTTACCGCCCCAGGGCGAACACTGAAGCTTTCTTT,CASSYRPRANTEAFF
.,TRBJ2-2,.,TRBV7-2,TGTGCCAGCAGCTTACGGGAGAGGACCGGGGAGCTGTTTTTT,CASSLRERTGELFF
.,TRBJ2-2,TRBD1,TRBV25-1,TGTGCCAGCAGTGAATGGGGCCAGGGGGCGAATATGGGGGAGCTGTTTTTT,CASSEWGQGANMGELFF
.,TRBJ2-5,TRBD2,TRBV11-2,TGTGCCAGCAGCCCGACTAGCGGGGCTTGGGGAGAGACCCAGTACTTC,CASSPTSGAWGETQYF
.,TRBJ2-7,.,TRBV19,TGTGCCAGTAGTAGGGACACCCTCTACGAGCAGTACTTC,CASSRDTLYEQYF
.,TRBJ2-7,.,TRBV28,TGTGCCAGCAGTTTATCTGGGGGCCGGTTCTACGAGCAGTACTTC,CASSLSGGRFYEQYF
.,TRBJ2-2,TRBD2,TRBV14,TGTGCCAGCAGCCAAGAAGAACCGGGACTAGCGGGTCCACTCCCCACCGGGGAGCTGTTTTTT,CASSQEEPGLAGPLPTGELFF
.,TRBJ2-1,.,TRBV11-2,TGTGCCAGCAGCTCACTAGGGGGACGGACCCCTCTTGAGCAGTTCTTC,CASSSLGGRTPLEQFF
.,TRBJ1-4,.,TRBV18,TGTGCCAGCCCCCTCTCGGGGGGCGCCTTTGAAAAACTGTTTTTT,CASPLSGGAFEKLFF
few,TRBJ1-2,TRBD1,TRBV6-6,TGTGCCAGCAGTTACGCAGGGGGTAATGGCTACACCTTC,CASSYAGGNGYTF
.,TRBJ1-1,.,TRBV7-3,TGTGCCAGCAGCTTAGGACAGTTAAACACTGAAGCTTTCTTT,CASSLGQLNTEAFF
.,TRBJ2-7,TRBD1,TRBV5-1,TGCGCCAGCAGCCCGTGGACAGGGGCCTACGAGCAGTACTTC,CASSPWTGAYEQYF
.,TRBJ1-1,.,TRBV7-3,TGTGCCAGCAGCTTAACCGGCAGGGCGATCGATGAAGCTTTCTTT,CASSLTGRAIDEAFF
.,TRBJ2-7,TRBD2,TRBV5-6,TGTGCCAGCAGCTTGACGAGCGGGAGACCCTACGAGCAGTACTTC,CASSLTSGRPYEQYF
.,TRBJ1-1,TRBD1,TRBV5-1,TGCGCCAGCAGTTGGACTCCTACAGGGGAAGTAGCTTTCTTT,CASSWTPTGEVAFF
.,TRBJ2-1,TRBD2,TRBV6-4,TGTGCCAGCAGTGACGGCGGGAGGGCCGTAGGTGAGCAGTTCTTC,CASSDGGRAVGEQFF
.,TRBJ2-7,TRBD1,TRBV28,TGTGCCAGCAGTCCCCCCACCGGGACAGGGGCATTGGAGCAGTACTTC,CASSPPTGTGALEQYF
.,TRBJ2-7,TRBD2,TRBV28,TGTGCCATCGATACTTCTAGTCGGCGGGGGGCCTACGAGCAGTACTTC,CAIDTSSRRGAYEQYF
.,TRBJ1-4,.,TRBV19,TGTGCCAGTAGTATGGACAGTTATAATGAAAAACTGTTTTTT,CASSMDSYNEKLFF
.,TRBJ2-1,TRBD2,TRBV30,TGTGCCTGGAGTGGGATCCGTAGCGGGAGGACAACCAATGAGCAGTTCTTC,CAWSGIRSGRTTNEQFF
few,TRBJ2-7,.,TRBV10-3,TGTGCCATCAGTGAGTCTAGAACCGAGCAGTACTTC,CAISESRTEQYF
.,TRBJ1-4,TRBD1,TRBV28,TGTGCCAGCAGGGGACAGGGGGCGACTAATGAAAAACTGTTTTTT,CASRGQGATNEKLFF
.,TRBJ1-1,TRBD1,TRBV10-1,TGCGCCAGCAGTGGGGACAGGGGGCGTCTAAAGGACACTGAAGCTTTCTTT,CASSGDRGRLKDTEAFF
few,TRBJ1-1,.,TRBV6-5,TGTGCCAGCAGACAGAACACTGAAGCTTTCTTT,CASRQNTEAFF
few,TRBJ1-1,.,TRBV30,TGTGCCTGGGATGGCAGGATGAACACTGAAGCTTTCTTT,CAWDGRMNTEAFF
.,TRBJ1-4,.,TRBV19,TGTGCCAGTAGTATGGGGCCTTATGAAAAACTGTTTTTT,CASSMGPYEKLFF
.,TRBJ2-1,TRBD2,TRBV5-1,TGCGCCAGCAGCCAGGGCGGGGGGGGGTCGAATGAGCAGTTCTTC,CASSQGGGGSNEQFF